The T cell receptor (beta chain) under discussion was sequenced for a study of blood T cell repertoires in COVID-19. Across the study: Samples came from the United States, Italy and Spain, spanning acute and convalescent COVID-19.

The V end lost 2 bases, the J end lost 2 bases, and 14 bases lay between the germline ends. CDR1 and CDR2 (germline): GTSNPN, SVGIG (reference sequence). The CDR3 has 15 amino acids. The protocol was immunoSEQ multiplex PCR, while the TCRdb copy is restricted to in-frame clones and leaves out a portion. The repertoire holds under 250,000 clones, approximately 83% seen once, with around 6% in the top ten. The sequencing input was peripheral blood. This clonotype originated in a human donor in a cohort sampled during active COVID-19. The rearrangement links TRBV30 to TRBJ2-3; D ambiguous. CDR3 bases: TGTGCCTGGAGTCGTCGAGATCAGGTCACAGATACGCAGTATTTT. This sequence encodes CAWSRRDQVTDTQYF.